The rows below give T cell receptor beta chains drawn from one sample of a study of cytotoxic CD8 clonotypes in ibrutinib-treated CLL. Some clones are missing from TCRdb's copy, which holds only in-frame ones; the method was immunoSEQ multiplex PCR. Among 15,000 to 20,000 clones listed, roughly 80% were seen once. The sequencing here drew on PBMCs, taken before ibrutinib treatment. These receptors were obtained from a human donor with chronic lymphocytic leukemia. Both conserved end residues are part of each CDR3. D genes are given only for firm matches. Not all rows give a size; the values are once, few, many and, for expanded clones, a class.

CDR3nt: TGCGCCAGCAGCCCAGTCTCGGGACAGGTTTTAGAAAAACTGTTTTTT
CDR3aa: CASSPVSGQVLEKLFF
v_gene: TRBV4-3
d_gene: TRBD1
j_gene: TRBJ1-4
abundance: -

CDR3nt: TGTGCCAGTAGTCCCACAGCAATAATCTCCTACGAGCAGTACTTC
CDR3aa: CASSPTAIISYEQYF
v_gene: TRBV19
d_gene: -
j_gene: TRBJ2-7
abundance: medium-sized

CDR3nt: TGTGCCAGCAGGGGGTTGTCGGGACAGTATAATTCACCCCTCCACTTT
CDR3aa: CASRGLSGQYNSPLHF
v_gene: TRBV28
d_gene: TRBD1
j_gene: TRBJ1-6
abundance: few

CDR3nt: TGTGCCAGCAGGGACGTTGTTAACAATGAGCAGTTCTTC
CDR3aa: CASRDVVNNEQFF
v_gene: TRBV28
d_gene: -
j_gene: TRBJ2-1
abundance: -

CDR3nt: TGCGCCAGCAGGCGGGACAGTGGCTCCTATAATTCACCCCTCCACTTT
CDR3aa: CASRRDSGSYNSPLHF
v_gene: TRBV5-1
d_gene: TRBD1
j_gene: TRBJ1-6
abundance: -

CDR3nt: TGTGCCAGCAGCTCCGGGACGGTGAACACTGAAGCTTTCTTT
CDR3aa: CASSSGTVNTEAFF
v_gene: TRBV7-2
d_gene: -
j_gene: TRBJ1-1
abundance: -

CDR3nt: TGTGCAAGTCGCTTAGCCTCCGGTTCGGGGGGCGTCGCTGAAGCTTTCTTT
CDR3aa: CASRLASGSGGVAEAFF
v_gene: TRBV12-2
d_gene: -
j_gene: TRBJ1-1
abundance: few

CDR3nt: TGTGCCAGCAGTCACATGACACGCACAGATACGCAGTATTTT
CDR3aa: CASSHMTRTDTQYF
v_gene: TRBV6-5
d_gene: -
j_gene: TRBJ2-3
abundance: -

CDR3nt: TGTGCCATCAGTGTGGGGCAGGGTGGAAACACCATATATTTT
CDR3aa: CAISVGQGGNTIYF
v_gene: TRBV10-3
d_gene: -
j_gene: TRBJ1-3
abundance: -

CDR3nt: TGTGCCAGCAGCTCAAGCTCCTACGAGCAGTACTTC
CDR3aa: CASSSSSYEQYF
v_gene: TRBV7-2
d_gene: -
j_gene: TRBJ2-7
abundance: -

CDR3nt: TGTGCCAACCGAACAGGGAGGAATTCACCCCTCCACTTT
CDR3aa: CANRTGRNSPLHF
v_gene: TRBV28
d_gene: -
j_gene: TRBJ1-6
abundance: once

CDR3nt: TGCGCCAGCAGTGAGCAGCCGACAGGGAACCCGCTGCATTTT
CDR3aa: CASSEQPTGNPLHF
v_gene: TRBV10-1
d_gene: TRBD1
j_gene: TRBJ1-1
abundance: -

CDR3nt: TGCGCCAGCAGCTTGGCCGGGGGGCCCGGGAGTGAAAAACTGTTTTTT
CDR3aa: CASSLAGGPGSEKLFF
v_gene: TRBV5-1
d_gene: -
j_gene: TRBJ1-4
abundance: -

CDR3nt: TGTGCCGGTAAATCAGGGGGAAATCAGCCCCAGCATTTT
CDR3aa: CAGKSGGNQPQHF
v_gene: TRBV28
d_gene: TRBD1
j_gene: TRBJ1-5
abundance: -

CDR3nt: TGTGCCAGTAGAGACTCCCTCGCGGGTGGCTACACCTTC
CDR3aa: CASRDSLAGGYTF
v_gene: TRBV19
d_gene: -
j_gene: TRBJ1-2
abundance: -

CDR3nt: TGTGCCTGGAGTGAGTGGGACCGGGACAGGGGACGGCAGCCCCAGCATTTT
CDR3aa: CAWSEWDRDRGRQPQHF
v_gene: TRBV30
d_gene: TRBD1
j_gene: TRBJ1-5
abundance: -

CDR3nt: TGTGCCAGCAGCCCCCGGACAGGACTATATTCTGGGGCCAACGTCCTGACTTTC
CDR3aa: CASSPRTGLYSGANVLTF
v_gene: TRBV7-9
d_gene: -
j_gene: TRBJ2-6
abundance: -

CDR3nt: TGTGCCAGCAGCGCCGACGGCCCCAGGCCCCAGCATTTT
CDR3aa: CASSADGPRPQHF
v_gene: TRBV7-2
d_gene: -
j_gene: TRBJ1-5
abundance: -

CDR3nt: TGTGCCAGTACCCGGGGCAACCAGCCCCAGCATTTT
CDR3aa: CASTRGNQPQHF
v_gene: TRBV19
d_gene: -
j_gene: TRBJ1-5
abundance: -

CDR3nt: TGTGCCAGCAGTTACGTTCGTGGGGAGACCCAGTACTTC
CDR3aa: CASSYVRGETQYF
v_gene: TRBV6-6
d_gene: -
j_gene: TRBJ2-5
abundance: once

CDR3nt: TGTGCCAGCAGTTTCGGGGACAGGTGGGACAATGAGCAGTTCTTC
CDR3aa: CASSFGDRWDNEQFF
v_gene: TRBV27
d_gene: TRBD1
j_gene: TRBJ2-1
abundance: -

CDR3nt: TGTGCCAGCAGCCAAGATTTTATTCCCAGGGTCTCTTTC
CDR3aa: CASSQDFIPRVSF
v_gene: TRBV14
d_gene: -
j_gene: TRBJ2-7
abundance: few

CDR3nt: TGTGCCTGGAGTACACGAGCTAACTATGGCTACACCTTC
CDR3aa: CAWSTRANYGYTF
v_gene: TRBV30
d_gene: -
j_gene: TRBJ1-2
abundance: few

CDR3nt: TGTGCCAGCAGCTTAGCGGGGGTTGTTAATGAGCAGTTCTTC
CDR3aa: CASSLAGVVNEQFF
v_gene: TRBV7-6
d_gene: -
j_gene: TRBJ2-1
abundance: once

CDR3nt: TGTGCCAGCAGGGGACAGGGACAAGAGACCCAGTACTTC
CDR3aa: CASRGQGQETQYF
v_gene: TRBV6-1
d_gene: TRBD1
j_gene: TRBJ2-5
abundance: -

CDR3nt: TGTGCCAGCAGCTTGTGGAGCCCCAGGGACTCCTACGAGCAGTACTTC
CDR3aa: CASSLWSPRDSYEQYF
v_gene: TRBV5-6
d_gene: -
j_gene: TRBJ2-7
abundance: -

CDR3nt: TGTGCCAGCAGCCAAGTCTCCACTGAAGCTTTCTTT
CDR3aa: CASSQVSTEAFF
v_gene: TRBV4-2
d_gene: -
j_gene: TRBJ1-1
abundance: -

CDR3nt: TGTGCCATAACGTCACGGGACTCGAACACTGAAGCTTTCTTT
CDR3aa: CAITSRDSNTEAFF
v_gene: TRBV10-3
d_gene: -
j_gene: TRBJ1-1
abundance: -

CDR3nt: TGTGCCAGTAGTACCACCCGGGGGGCGCAAGAAGATACGCAGTATTTT
CDR3aa: CASSTTRGAQEDTQYF
v_gene: TRBV19
d_gene: -
j_gene: TRBJ2-3
abundance: once

CDR3nt: TGTGCCAGCAGGCCCATCCGGGGACCGGATTCTGGTGGTGAAGCTTTCTTT
CDR3aa: CASRPIRGPDSGGEAFF
v_gene: TRBV7-9
d_gene: -
j_gene: TRBJ1-1
abundance: -

CDR3nt: TGTGCCAGCAGCTTAGCCCGGGGACAGGGTATGCAGACCCAGTACTTC
CDR3aa: CASSLARGQGMQTQYF
v_gene: TRBV7-2
d_gene: TRBD1
j_gene: TRBJ2-5
abundance: -

CDR3nt: TGTGCCAGCAGCTTAGAATGGGGGGGAATAACTGAGCAGTTCTTC
CDR3aa: CASSLEWGGITEQFF
v_gene: TRBV11-2
d_gene: TRBD2
j_gene: TRBJ2-1
abundance: -

CDR3nt: TGCAGCGTCCAGGGAGGGAGCAATCAGCCCCAGCATTTT
CDR3aa: CSVQGGSNQPQHF
v_gene: TRBV29-1
d_gene: -
j_gene: TRBJ1-5
abundance: -

CDR3nt: TGTGCCAGCAGCGTATCCGACTATGGCTACACCTTC
CDR3aa: CASSVSDYGYTF
v_gene: TRBV9
d_gene: -
j_gene: TRBJ1-2
abundance: -

CDR3nt: TGTGCCAGCAGCTTAAGACAGGGAATGTTCTACGAGCAGTACTTC
CDR3aa: CASSLRQGMFYEQYF
v_gene: TRBV5-6
d_gene: TRBD1
j_gene: TRBJ2-7
abundance: few

CDR3nt: TGTGCCAGCAGCTTAGACACCGGGGAGCTGTTTTTT
CDR3aa: CASSLDTGELFF
v_gene: TRBV7-2
d_gene: -
j_gene: TRBJ2-2
abundance: -

CDR3nt: TGTGCCAGCAGCATGGGACAGGGGGCCGGTTCACCCCTCCACTTT
CDR3aa: CASSMGQGAGSPLHF
v_gene: TRBV5-5
d_gene: TRBD1
j_gene: TRBJ1-6
abundance: -

CDR3nt: TGCGCCAGCAGCCCCGGGACAGGGGGCTACTATGGCTACACCTTC
CDR3aa: CASSPGTGGYYGYTF
v_gene: TRBV5-1
d_gene: TRBD1
j_gene: TRBJ1-2
abundance: medium-sized

CDR3nt: TGTGCCAGCGATGGAGTCAGGGGGCGCGAGGCTTTCTTT
CDR3aa: CASDGVRGREAFF
v_gene: TRBV28
d_gene: TRBD1
j_gene: TRBJ1-1
abundance: few

CDR3nt: TGTGCCAGCAGCTTCGTACGGGGCGCTGAAGCTTTCTTT
CDR3aa: CASSFVRGAEAFF
v_gene: TRBV11-3
d_gene: -
j_gene: TRBJ1-1
abundance: -

CDR3nt: TGTGCCAGCAGCTTGGCGTTTACCGCCGAAAGCACAGATACGCAGTATTTT
CDR3aa: CASSLAFTAESTDTQYF
v_gene: TRBV5-4
d_gene: -
j_gene: TRBJ2-3
abundance: few

CDR3nt: TGTGCCAGCCAGGACAGGGCCCTCCACTATGGCTACACCTTC
CDR3aa: CASQDRALHYGYTF
v_gene: TRBV6-1
d_gene: TRBD1
j_gene: TRBJ1-2
abundance: -

CDR3nt: TGTGCCAGCAGCTTAGTGCAGAGCTCTGGAAACACCATATATTTT
CDR3aa: CASSLVQSSGNTIYF
v_gene: TRBV7-9
d_gene: -
j_gene: TRBJ1-3
abundance: -

CDR3nt: TGCGCCAGCAGCCTCAGCATGGGTGGGGAAGAGACCCAGTACTTC
CDR3aa: CASSLSMGGEETQYF
v_gene: TRBV4-1
d_gene: -
j_gene: TRBJ2-5
abundance: -

CDR3nt: TGTGCCTGGAGGGCCCGAGGTATCTCCGGAAACACCATATATTTT
CDR3aa: CAWRARGISGNTIYF
v_gene: TRBV30
d_gene: -
j_gene: TRBJ1-3
abundance: -

CDR3nt: TGTGCCAGCAGCGCCCGGGTCTCATATGGCTACACCTTC
CDR3aa: CASSARVSYGYTF
v_gene: TRBV9
d_gene: -
j_gene: TRBJ1-2
abundance: -

CDR3nt: TGCGCCAGCAGTGTTACTAGCGGGGGAACAGATACGCAGTATTTT
CDR3aa: CASSVTSGGTDTQYF
v_gene: TRBV10-1
d_gene: TRBD2
j_gene: TRBJ2-3
abundance: -

CDR3nt: TGTGCCAGCAGCCGTGGATCTAGCGCCTACGAGCAGTACTTC
CDR3aa: CASSRGSSAYEQYF
v_gene: TRBV11-3
d_gene: -
j_gene: TRBJ2-7
abundance: few

CDR3nt: TGTGCCAGCAGTCCACCGGGACTAGATCGGGTCTACGAGCAGTACTTC
CDR3aa: CASSPPGLDRVYEQYF
v_gene: TRBV28
d_gene: TRBD2
j_gene: TRBJ2-7
abundance: -

CDR3nt: TGTGCCAGCAGCCAGAGCGGGGGTCCGGCACCCCTCCACTTT
CDR3aa: CASSQSGGPAPLHF
v_gene: TRBV7-9
d_gene: -
j_gene: TRBJ1-6
abundance: -

CDR3nt: TGTGCCAGCAGCAGCAAAGGGACAGGGGGAAACACCATATATTTT
CDR3aa: CASSSKGTGGNTIYF
v_gene: TRBV7-2
d_gene: TRBD1
j_gene: TRBJ1-3
abundance: -